This is a list of T cell receptor beta chains from one sample in a study of lung T cells in sarcoidosis with Löfgren's syndrome. TCRdb redid the calling of the reads with MiXCR, one entry per CDR3 protein. The table lists a few hundred distinct CDR3 sequences, roughly 29% of them singletons. The sample consisted of CD4+ T cells from bronchoalveolar lavage. The receptors were gathered from a human donor with sarcoidosis (Löfgren's syndrome or another form), or a control subject (not recorded which). The CDR3 runs from the conserved cysteine through the conserved F or W. Each record gives: J gene, clone size, V gene, D gene, CDR3 DNA, CDR3 protein. A D gene is named only where the DNA matches it firmly. Where a row states a size, it is once, few, many or the class of an expanded clone; other rows omit it.

J: TRBJ2-2
size: large
V: TRBV6-1
D: .
DNA: TGTGCCAGTCGGGACTCCCAAGGAGGGGAGCTGTTTTTT
CDR3: CASRDSQGGELFF

J: TRBJ2-4
size: large
V: TRBV20-1
D: .
DNA: TGCAGTGCCAGAGGAGGCAGAAAGAGTTTAGCCAAAAACATTCAGTACTTC
CDR3: CSARGGRKSLAKNIQYF

J: TRBJ2-1
size: large
V: TRBV20-1
D: TRBD2
DNA: TGCAGTGCTCCACGGGGGGGTAATGGAAATGAGCAGTTCTTC
CDR3: CSAPRGGNGNEQFF

J: TRBJ2-7
size: .
V: TRBV3-1
D: TRBD2
DNA: TGTGCCAGCAGCCCACGGCTAGCGGGAGAAGGTAAGCAGTACTTC
CDR3: CASSPRLAGEGKQYF

J: TRBJ1-1
size: .
V: TRBV19
D: .
DNA: TGTGCCAGTAGTTCCCGGACGCCTGGTGCGGCTGAAGCTTTCTTT
CDR3: CASSSRTPGAAEAFF

J: TRBJ1-2
size: large
V: TRBV3-1
D: TRBD1
DNA: TGTGCCAGCAGCCAAGGACAGGGTCATGGCTACACCTTC
CDR3: CASSQGQGHGYTF

J: TRBJ2-2
size: .
V: TRBV6-2/TRBV6-3
D: .
DNA: TGTGCCAGCAGTTGCGCTGAGGGAAATGAGCTGTTCTTT
CDR3: CASSCAEGNELFF

J: TRBJ2-7
size: medium-sized
V: TRBV4-2
D: .
DNA: TGTGCCAGCAGCTATCAACCCACCCGGGAATACGAGCAGTACTTC
CDR3: CASSYQPTREYEQYF

J: TRBJ1-1
size: .
V: TRBV5-6
D: TRBD1
DNA: TGTGCCAGCAGCTTGGAGGGGGCTCGGGCTTTCTTT
CDR3: CASSLEGARAFF

J: TRBJ2-5
size: large
V: TRBV12-3/TRBV12-4
D: .
DNA: TGTGCCAGCAGTTTACCAGAAACCCAAGAGACCCAGTACTTC
CDR3: CASSLPETQETQYF

J: TRBJ1-4
size: large
V: TRBV27
D: .
DNA: TGTGCCAGGGCTGTAGGGGCGAATCCTAATGAAAAACTGTTTTTT
CDR3: CARAVGANPNEKLFF

J: TRBJ1-1
size: .
V: TRBV7-2
D: .
DNA: TGTGCCAGCAGCTTAGACAATAGGAACACTGAAGCTTTCTTT
CDR3: CASSLDNRNTEAFF

J: TRBJ2-1
size: large
V: TRBV20-1
D: TRBD2
DNA: TGCAGTGGGCATTCTAGCGGCGCCTACAATGAGCAGTTCTTC
CDR3: CSGHSSGAYNEQFF

J: TRBJ1-4
size: .
V: TRBV7-2
D: .
DNA: TGTGCCAGCAGCCAACAGGTCGCAACTAATGAAAAACTGTTTTTT
CDR3: CASSQQVATNEKLFF

J: TRBJ2-2
size: hyperexpanded
V: TRBV6-6
D: .
DNA: TGTGCCAGCAGTTACGCTGAGGGAAAGGAGCTGTTTTTT
CDR3: CASSYAEGKELFF

J: TRBJ1-3
size: large
V: TRBV2
D: .
DNA: TGTGCCAGCAGGTTTGGGTCTGGAAACACCATATATTTT
CDR3: CASRFGSGNTIYF

J: TRBJ1-6
size: .
V: TRBV19
D: .
DNA: TGTGCCTTTAGTACCACCGGACGGCAGAATTCACCCCTCCACTTT
CDR3: CAFSTTGRQNSPLHF

J: TRBJ1-1
size: large
V: TRBV20-1
D: .
DNA: TGCAGTGCTAGAGATCGCGCAGTACTTCAAGCTTTCTTT
CDR3: CSARDRAVLQAFF

J: TRBJ2-2
size: .
V: TRBV15
D: .
DNA: TGTGCCACCAGCAGAGAGGTGAGCTTCGGGGAGAGGGGGTTT
CDR3: CATSREVSFGERGF

J: TRBJ2-7
size: once
V: TRBV28
D: .
DNA: TGTGCCAGCAGTTTGGAGTGGGGATGGGCCTACGAGCGGTACTTC
CDR3: CASSLEWGWAYERYF

J: TRBJ1-1
size: large
V: TRBV12-3/TRBV12-4
D: .
DNA: TGTGCCAGCAGTCAAATAGAGAACACTGAAGCTTTCTTT
CDR3: CASSQIENTEAFF

J: TRBJ1-4
size: large
V: TRBV4-1
D: .
DNA: TGCGCCAGCAGCCAAGACTCTTCAACTAATGAAAAACTGTTTTTT
CDR3: CASSQDSSTNEKLFF

J: TRBJ1-3
size: medium-sized
V: TRBV30
D: TRBD1
DNA: TGTGCCCAGGACAGGGGAGGAAACACCATATATTTT
CDR3: CAQDRGGNTIYF

J: TRBJ2-1
size: large
V: TRBV15
D: .
DNA: TGTGCCACCAGGAACGGCATATACAATGAGCAGTTCTTC
CDR3: CATRNGIYNEQFF

J: TRBJ1-5
size: .
V: TRBV12-5
D: .
DNA: TGTTCTAGTGGTTTGGTACTTAAGGGCAATCAGCCCCAACATTTT
CDR3: CSSGLVLKGNQPQHF

J: TRBJ2-7
size: large
V: TRBV11-3
D: TRBD1
DNA: TGTGCCAGCAGCCACCGATCAACAGGGGGAGGCGAGCAGTACTTC
CDR3: CASSHRSTGGGEQYF

J: TRBJ1-5
size: hyperexpanded
V: TRBV20-1
D: .
DNA: TGCAGTGCTAGCATGGGCGAGGTACAGCCCCAGCATTTT
CDR3: CSASMGEVQPQHF

J: TRBJ1-1
size: large
V: TRBV18
D: .
DNA: TGTGCCAGCTCATTGGACAGAGTGAACACTGAAGCTTTCTTT
CDR3: CASSLDRVNTEAFF

J: TRBJ2-2
size: large
V: TRBV5-1
D: .
DNA: TGCGCCAGCAGCTTGGTCAGCTATAACACCGGGGAGCTGTTTTTT
CDR3: CASSLVSYNTGELFF

J: TRBJ2-7
size: large
V: TRBV20-1
D: TRBD1
DNA: TGCAGTGCTAGTGGCCGGGACAGGGGGGACGAGCAGTACTTC
CDR3: CSASGRDRGDEQYF

J: TRBJ2-7
size: .
V: TRBV3-1
D: .
DNA: TGTGCCAGCAGCCAAGATCTGAGAAGGAGCACCTACGAGCAGTACTTC
CDR3: CASSQDLRRSTYEQYF

J: TRBJ1-1
size: large
V: TRBV6-1
D: .
DNA: TGTGCCAGCAACCCCATGGCTGGGTCCACTGAAGCTTTCTTT
CDR3: CASNPMAGSTEAFF

J: TRBJ2-5
size: once
V: TRBV12-5
D: TRBD2
DNA: TGTGCTAGTGTGCCAAAGGGACTAGCGGGAGGCGGCGATGGAGAGACCCAGTACTTC
CDR3: CASVPKGLAGGGDGETQYF

J: TRBJ2-3
size: large
V: TRBV9
D: .
DNA: TGTGCTAGCAGCGTAGCACTTGACGCGGATACGCAGTATTTT
CDR3: CASSVALDADTQYF

J: TRBJ1-3
size: large
V: TRBV18
D: .
DNA: TGTGCCAGCTCCGTTTCGGGAAGGGAACTCTCTGGAAACACCATATATTTT
CDR3: CASSVSGRELSGNTIYF

J: TRBJ2-3
size: medium-sized
V: TRBV28
D: .
DNA: TGTGCCAGCAGTTTCGGGGGAAACCCAGATACGCAGTATTTT
CDR3: CASSFGGNPDTQYF

J: TRBJ2-7
size: large
V: TRBV6-1
D: TRBD2
DNA: TGTGCCAGCAGTCCTAGACTAGCGGGGGACGGCTACGAGCAGTACTTC
CDR3: CASSPRLAGDGYEQYF